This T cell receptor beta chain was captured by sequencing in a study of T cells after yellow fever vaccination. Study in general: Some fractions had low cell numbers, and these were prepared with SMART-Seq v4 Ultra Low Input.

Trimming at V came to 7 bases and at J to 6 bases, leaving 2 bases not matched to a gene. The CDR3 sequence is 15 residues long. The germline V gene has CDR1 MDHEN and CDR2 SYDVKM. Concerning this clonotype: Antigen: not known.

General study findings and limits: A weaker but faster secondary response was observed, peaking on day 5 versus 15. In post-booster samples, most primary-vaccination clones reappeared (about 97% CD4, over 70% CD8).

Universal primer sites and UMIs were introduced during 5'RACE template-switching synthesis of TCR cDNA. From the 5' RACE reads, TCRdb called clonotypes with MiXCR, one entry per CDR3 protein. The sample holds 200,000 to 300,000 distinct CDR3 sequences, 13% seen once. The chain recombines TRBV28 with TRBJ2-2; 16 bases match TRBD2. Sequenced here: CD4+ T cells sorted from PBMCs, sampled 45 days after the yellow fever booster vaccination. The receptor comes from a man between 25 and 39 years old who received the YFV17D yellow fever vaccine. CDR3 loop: CASKGLAGGSGELFF. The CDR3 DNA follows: TGTGCCAGCAAGGGACTAGCGGGAGGGTCCGGGGAGCTGTTTTTT.